The clone carrying this T cell receptor (beta chain) was picked up a small number of times. The antigen is unknown. This specimen belongs to a study of vaccination effects on CD4 cells after COVID-19. TCRdb's table, derived via immunoSEQ multiplex PCR, lists solely in-frame clones and lacks some. The sample shows about 24,000 clones, 60% to 80% of them seen only once. After removal of 6 bases from V and 4 bases from J, the junction contained 8 bases not matched to a gene. Germline assignment: CDR1 SGHVS and CDR2 FQNEAQ. This CDR3 contains 15 residues. Findings and caveats of the study: Healthy vaccinees showed cross-reactivity with common cold coronaviruses in only 1 of 255 vaccine-induced clones. The study found marked clonal contraction of infection- and vaccine-induced clones late after vaccination.

Ahead of sequencing, the ViraFEST assay grew antigen-specific CD4+ T cells using viral peptide pools. The authors isolated CD4+ T cells after nine to eleven days of culture. The participants, recipients of two vaccine doses, got either BNT162b2 or mRNA-1273. The researchers cultured fewer than 2.5 million PBMC per well with 7.5 to 10 IU/ml IL-2 and roughly 9.2 ug/ml peptides. The material was CD4+ T cells from PBMCs cultured with SARS-CoV-2 spike peptides, obtained after COVID-19 vaccination. This sequence joins TRBV7-8 and TRBJ1-2; 10 bases match TRBD1. This receptor was obtained from a human donor who received a COVID-19 vaccine. The CDR3 DNA is TGTGCCAGCAGTTCAGCCGGGACAGGGGTCTATGGCTACACCTTC. Translated: CASSSAGTGVYGYTF.